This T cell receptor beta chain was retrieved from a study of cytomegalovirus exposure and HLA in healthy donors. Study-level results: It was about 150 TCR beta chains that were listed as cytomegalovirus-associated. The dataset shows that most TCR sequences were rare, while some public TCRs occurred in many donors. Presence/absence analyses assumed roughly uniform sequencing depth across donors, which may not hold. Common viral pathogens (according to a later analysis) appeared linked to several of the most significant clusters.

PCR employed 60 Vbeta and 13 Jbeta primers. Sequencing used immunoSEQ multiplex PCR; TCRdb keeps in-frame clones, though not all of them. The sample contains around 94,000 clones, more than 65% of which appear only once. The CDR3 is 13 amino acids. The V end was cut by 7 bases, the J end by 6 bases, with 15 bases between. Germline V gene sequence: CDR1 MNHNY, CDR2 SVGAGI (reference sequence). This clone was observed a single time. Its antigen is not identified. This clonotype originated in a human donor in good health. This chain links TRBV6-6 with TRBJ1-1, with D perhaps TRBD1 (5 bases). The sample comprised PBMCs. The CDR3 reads CASTTGARSEAFF. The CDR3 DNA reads TGTGCCAGCACCACAGGAGCCCGCTCTGAAGCTTTCTTT.